This TCR beta chain was captured by sequencing in a study of beta chain features in type 1 diabetes. The whole isolated RNA underwent reverse transcription, so sequencing captured expressed TCRB transcripts. Repertoires were generated with immunoSEQ multiplex PCR, while TCRdb's copy carries only in-frame clones and drops some. Here the sample spans around 260,000 clones, just over 20% being singletons. General study results and limits: Moderate but significant shortening of TCRB CDR3s was recorded in all four CD4+ subsets from Type 1 diabetes patients. PCR might pick shorter templates more often, in the same way for patients and controls.

On this clone itself: Its specificity is unknown.

The junction had 11 bases not matched to a gene; V was cut back by 2 bases and J by 1 base. CDR1 is MGHRA and CDR2 is YSYEKL in the germline V gene. The CDR3 has 18 amino acids. Sequenced sample: naive CD4+ T cells from blood. The sequence derives from a woman in her 40s with type 1 diabetes. V gene TRBV4-1 combines with J gene TRBJ2-7; 10 bases agree with TRBD2. This CDR3 reads CASSQLSSGRFYSYEQYF. In nucleotides, the CDR3 is TGCGCCAGCAGCCAACTCAGTAGCGGGAGGTTTTATTCCTACGAGCAGTACTTC.